The T cell receptor (beta chain) under discussion was sequenced for a study of control samples from healthy donors and cancer patients. Assay: immunoSEQ multiplex PCR; the TCRdb copy retains only in-frame clones and omits some. The table lists about 64,000 clones, 92% of them singletons. Deletions cut 3 bases from V and 5 bases from J, with 13 bases between. The CDR3 is made up of 13 amino acids. The germline V gene has CDR1 GTSNPN and CDR2 SVGIG (reference sequence). This clonotype was obtained from a middle-aged man with colorectal cancer. The chain has TRBV30 and TRBJ2-5; weak D call: TRBD2 (7 bases). Material: PBMCs. The CDR3 DNA reads as TGTGCCTGGAGCCTCGGGGGGCCGGAGACCCAGTACTTC. Translating it yields CAWSLGGPETQYF. Complete variable domain (other parts from reference TRBV30 and TRBJ2-5): SQTIHQWPATLVQPVGSPLSLECTVEGTSNPNLYWYRQAAGRGLQLLFYSVGIGQISSEVPQNLSASRPQDRQFILSSKKLLLSDSGFYLCAWSLGGPETQYFGPGTRLLVL.